The source of this T cell receptor (beta chain) is a study of technical replicates of blood from a handful of donors. Germline lookup yields CDR1 MNHNS and CDR2 SASEGT. With 1 base clipped from V and 5 bases from J, the junction kept 10 bases outside the gene matches. The CDR3 is 16 amino acids. TCRdb's copy holds only in-frame clones and misses some; the assay was immunoSEQ multiplex PCR. Counted here are tens of thousands of clones, about nine tenths occurring once; the ten biggest clones make up roughly 0.4%. There are a few counts of this clone. The chain links TRBV6-1 to TRBJ2-5; 7 bases match TRBD2. The TCR originated in a human donor in good health. Some clones in this sample may be carry-over from other donors' samples. The sample consisted of T cells isolated from PBMCs. This chain's CDR3 is CASSEESGEGPETQYF. CDR3 bases: TGTGCCAGCAGTGAAGAAAGTGGGGAGGGGCCGGAGACCCAGTACTTC.